This T cell receptor (beta chain) was profiled in a study of blood T cell repertoires in COVID-19. The data were produced by immunoSEQ multiplex PCR, yet TCRdb's version contains in-frame clones alone and is incomplete. The sample lists about 300,000 clones, roughly nine tenths occurring once. V lost 0 bases and J 6 bases, leaving 19 bases between the germline ends. The CDR3 covers 17 residues. Germline CDR1 reads SGDLS; CDR2 reads YYNGEE. The receptor's source is a man aged 60 to 75 who had recovered from COVID-19. The chain joins TRBV9 to TRBJ2-1; D perhaps matches TRBD1 (5 bases). Sequences were obtained from PBMCs or T cells enriched from blood (not recorded which). The CDR3 nucleotides are TGTGCCAGCAGCGTAGGGGAAGGGGCGATGGGTAGCAATGAGCAGTTCTTC. Amino acid sequence: CASSVGEGAMGSNEQFF.